This T cell receptor (beta chain) was identified in a study of spatial heterogeneity in lung cancer. Looking at the study overall: TCR and UMI combinations that were unique each appeared, on average, more than ten times in raw reads.

Documented time point: sample taken at primary tumor resection. Via MiXCR, TCRdb re-called the 5' RACE reads, giving one row per CDR3 protein. The sample includes about 9,800 distinct CDR3 sequences, 6% to 6.5% of them seen just once. CDR1 and CDR2 (germline): LGHDT, YNNKEL (reference sequence). The V and J ends lost 5 bases and 6 bases respectively, with 11 bases between them. The CDR3 sequence is 14 residues long. Remarks on this clonotype: Its specificity is unknown. Since it is a stray read in a library aimed at alpha chains, this beta chain has a size that is not meaningful.

Regarding the study as a whole: Tumor T cell coverage was estimated at roughly 7.5% for alpha and 11% to 15% for beta chains. It was found that expanded intratumoral alpha and beta TCR counts tracked tumor mutation counts.

Sequences were derived from lung tumor tissue, sampled at surgery. The sequence derives from a male donor with early-stage non-small cell lung cancer. The genes are TRBV3-1 and TRBJ1-6; weak D call: TRBD1 (6 bases). CDR3 sequence: CASSVLQGNSPLHF. The CDR3 bases are TGTGCCAGCAGCGTACTACAGGGTAATTCACCCCTCCACTTT.